This T cell receptor (beta chain) emerged from a study of OX40 agonist ivuxolimab in advanced cancers. Regarding the study as a whole: The study found among the lowest clonal expansion in partial responders at 0.1-3.0 mg/kg.

The V end was cut by 2 bases, the J end by 5 bases, with 20 bases between. The CDR3 is 16 amino acids. Germline V gene lookup returns CDR1 GTSNPN and CDR2 SVGIG (reference sequence). The method was immunoSEQ multiplex PCR; TCRdb's version includes in-frame clones alone and lacks a portion of them. The sample consists of tens of thousands of clones, almost 90% of them appearing once. Details on this clone: What it binds is unknown.

The V and J genes are TRBV30 and TRBJ2-3; a weak D match, TRBD2 (6 bases). This TCR derives from an adult with an advanced solid tumor such as melanoma, head and neck, liver or kidney cancer. The source was CD4+ or CD8+ T cells sorted from blood, collected in a trial of the OX40 agonist ivuxolimab. Here the CDR3 DNA reads TGTGCCTGGAGTCCTACCCATAGCCGACTAGGAGATACGCAGTATTTT. Its protein is CAWSPTHSRLGDTQYF. Full variable domain (remainder filled in from reference TRBV30 and TRBJ2-3): SQTIHQWPATLVQPVGSPLSLECTVEGTSNPNLYWYRQAAGRGLQLLFYSVGIGQISSEVPQNLSASRPQDRQFILSSKKLLLSDSGFYLCAWSPTHSRLGDTQYFGPGTRLTVL.